The clone carrying this T cell receptor beta chain showed up just once. This specimen comes from a study of blood T cell repertoires in COVID-19. Overall study: Samples representing acute and convalescent COVID-19 were sourced from the United States, Italy and Spain. PBMCs, B-cell-depleted T cells, or T cells were the source of the cDNA or gDNA that made up the material.

Original handling: Reference gene primers were amplified, and this amplification served to estimate nucleated cell counts. Clones were sequenced by immunoSEQ multiplex PCR, and TCRdb holds only the in-frame ones, with some missing. The V and J calls and clone size were taken over from that table, and D and trimming were inferred from the DNA. The table includes about 260,000 clones, 70% to 85% detected once. CDR3 length: 13 amino acids. The germline V and J ends were trimmed by 1 base and 7 bases, with 10 bases remaining between them. Germline CDR1 and CDR2: KGHSH and LQKENI. This rearrangement joins TRBV18 to TRBJ1-1; D uncertain. Sequencing input: peripheral blood. This sequence was found in a woman of 80 years or more with acute or convalescent COVID-19. The chain's CDR3 is CASSPLPEVEAFF. CDR3 nucleotides: TGTGCCAGCTCACCACTGCCAGAGGTTGAAGCTTTCTTT.